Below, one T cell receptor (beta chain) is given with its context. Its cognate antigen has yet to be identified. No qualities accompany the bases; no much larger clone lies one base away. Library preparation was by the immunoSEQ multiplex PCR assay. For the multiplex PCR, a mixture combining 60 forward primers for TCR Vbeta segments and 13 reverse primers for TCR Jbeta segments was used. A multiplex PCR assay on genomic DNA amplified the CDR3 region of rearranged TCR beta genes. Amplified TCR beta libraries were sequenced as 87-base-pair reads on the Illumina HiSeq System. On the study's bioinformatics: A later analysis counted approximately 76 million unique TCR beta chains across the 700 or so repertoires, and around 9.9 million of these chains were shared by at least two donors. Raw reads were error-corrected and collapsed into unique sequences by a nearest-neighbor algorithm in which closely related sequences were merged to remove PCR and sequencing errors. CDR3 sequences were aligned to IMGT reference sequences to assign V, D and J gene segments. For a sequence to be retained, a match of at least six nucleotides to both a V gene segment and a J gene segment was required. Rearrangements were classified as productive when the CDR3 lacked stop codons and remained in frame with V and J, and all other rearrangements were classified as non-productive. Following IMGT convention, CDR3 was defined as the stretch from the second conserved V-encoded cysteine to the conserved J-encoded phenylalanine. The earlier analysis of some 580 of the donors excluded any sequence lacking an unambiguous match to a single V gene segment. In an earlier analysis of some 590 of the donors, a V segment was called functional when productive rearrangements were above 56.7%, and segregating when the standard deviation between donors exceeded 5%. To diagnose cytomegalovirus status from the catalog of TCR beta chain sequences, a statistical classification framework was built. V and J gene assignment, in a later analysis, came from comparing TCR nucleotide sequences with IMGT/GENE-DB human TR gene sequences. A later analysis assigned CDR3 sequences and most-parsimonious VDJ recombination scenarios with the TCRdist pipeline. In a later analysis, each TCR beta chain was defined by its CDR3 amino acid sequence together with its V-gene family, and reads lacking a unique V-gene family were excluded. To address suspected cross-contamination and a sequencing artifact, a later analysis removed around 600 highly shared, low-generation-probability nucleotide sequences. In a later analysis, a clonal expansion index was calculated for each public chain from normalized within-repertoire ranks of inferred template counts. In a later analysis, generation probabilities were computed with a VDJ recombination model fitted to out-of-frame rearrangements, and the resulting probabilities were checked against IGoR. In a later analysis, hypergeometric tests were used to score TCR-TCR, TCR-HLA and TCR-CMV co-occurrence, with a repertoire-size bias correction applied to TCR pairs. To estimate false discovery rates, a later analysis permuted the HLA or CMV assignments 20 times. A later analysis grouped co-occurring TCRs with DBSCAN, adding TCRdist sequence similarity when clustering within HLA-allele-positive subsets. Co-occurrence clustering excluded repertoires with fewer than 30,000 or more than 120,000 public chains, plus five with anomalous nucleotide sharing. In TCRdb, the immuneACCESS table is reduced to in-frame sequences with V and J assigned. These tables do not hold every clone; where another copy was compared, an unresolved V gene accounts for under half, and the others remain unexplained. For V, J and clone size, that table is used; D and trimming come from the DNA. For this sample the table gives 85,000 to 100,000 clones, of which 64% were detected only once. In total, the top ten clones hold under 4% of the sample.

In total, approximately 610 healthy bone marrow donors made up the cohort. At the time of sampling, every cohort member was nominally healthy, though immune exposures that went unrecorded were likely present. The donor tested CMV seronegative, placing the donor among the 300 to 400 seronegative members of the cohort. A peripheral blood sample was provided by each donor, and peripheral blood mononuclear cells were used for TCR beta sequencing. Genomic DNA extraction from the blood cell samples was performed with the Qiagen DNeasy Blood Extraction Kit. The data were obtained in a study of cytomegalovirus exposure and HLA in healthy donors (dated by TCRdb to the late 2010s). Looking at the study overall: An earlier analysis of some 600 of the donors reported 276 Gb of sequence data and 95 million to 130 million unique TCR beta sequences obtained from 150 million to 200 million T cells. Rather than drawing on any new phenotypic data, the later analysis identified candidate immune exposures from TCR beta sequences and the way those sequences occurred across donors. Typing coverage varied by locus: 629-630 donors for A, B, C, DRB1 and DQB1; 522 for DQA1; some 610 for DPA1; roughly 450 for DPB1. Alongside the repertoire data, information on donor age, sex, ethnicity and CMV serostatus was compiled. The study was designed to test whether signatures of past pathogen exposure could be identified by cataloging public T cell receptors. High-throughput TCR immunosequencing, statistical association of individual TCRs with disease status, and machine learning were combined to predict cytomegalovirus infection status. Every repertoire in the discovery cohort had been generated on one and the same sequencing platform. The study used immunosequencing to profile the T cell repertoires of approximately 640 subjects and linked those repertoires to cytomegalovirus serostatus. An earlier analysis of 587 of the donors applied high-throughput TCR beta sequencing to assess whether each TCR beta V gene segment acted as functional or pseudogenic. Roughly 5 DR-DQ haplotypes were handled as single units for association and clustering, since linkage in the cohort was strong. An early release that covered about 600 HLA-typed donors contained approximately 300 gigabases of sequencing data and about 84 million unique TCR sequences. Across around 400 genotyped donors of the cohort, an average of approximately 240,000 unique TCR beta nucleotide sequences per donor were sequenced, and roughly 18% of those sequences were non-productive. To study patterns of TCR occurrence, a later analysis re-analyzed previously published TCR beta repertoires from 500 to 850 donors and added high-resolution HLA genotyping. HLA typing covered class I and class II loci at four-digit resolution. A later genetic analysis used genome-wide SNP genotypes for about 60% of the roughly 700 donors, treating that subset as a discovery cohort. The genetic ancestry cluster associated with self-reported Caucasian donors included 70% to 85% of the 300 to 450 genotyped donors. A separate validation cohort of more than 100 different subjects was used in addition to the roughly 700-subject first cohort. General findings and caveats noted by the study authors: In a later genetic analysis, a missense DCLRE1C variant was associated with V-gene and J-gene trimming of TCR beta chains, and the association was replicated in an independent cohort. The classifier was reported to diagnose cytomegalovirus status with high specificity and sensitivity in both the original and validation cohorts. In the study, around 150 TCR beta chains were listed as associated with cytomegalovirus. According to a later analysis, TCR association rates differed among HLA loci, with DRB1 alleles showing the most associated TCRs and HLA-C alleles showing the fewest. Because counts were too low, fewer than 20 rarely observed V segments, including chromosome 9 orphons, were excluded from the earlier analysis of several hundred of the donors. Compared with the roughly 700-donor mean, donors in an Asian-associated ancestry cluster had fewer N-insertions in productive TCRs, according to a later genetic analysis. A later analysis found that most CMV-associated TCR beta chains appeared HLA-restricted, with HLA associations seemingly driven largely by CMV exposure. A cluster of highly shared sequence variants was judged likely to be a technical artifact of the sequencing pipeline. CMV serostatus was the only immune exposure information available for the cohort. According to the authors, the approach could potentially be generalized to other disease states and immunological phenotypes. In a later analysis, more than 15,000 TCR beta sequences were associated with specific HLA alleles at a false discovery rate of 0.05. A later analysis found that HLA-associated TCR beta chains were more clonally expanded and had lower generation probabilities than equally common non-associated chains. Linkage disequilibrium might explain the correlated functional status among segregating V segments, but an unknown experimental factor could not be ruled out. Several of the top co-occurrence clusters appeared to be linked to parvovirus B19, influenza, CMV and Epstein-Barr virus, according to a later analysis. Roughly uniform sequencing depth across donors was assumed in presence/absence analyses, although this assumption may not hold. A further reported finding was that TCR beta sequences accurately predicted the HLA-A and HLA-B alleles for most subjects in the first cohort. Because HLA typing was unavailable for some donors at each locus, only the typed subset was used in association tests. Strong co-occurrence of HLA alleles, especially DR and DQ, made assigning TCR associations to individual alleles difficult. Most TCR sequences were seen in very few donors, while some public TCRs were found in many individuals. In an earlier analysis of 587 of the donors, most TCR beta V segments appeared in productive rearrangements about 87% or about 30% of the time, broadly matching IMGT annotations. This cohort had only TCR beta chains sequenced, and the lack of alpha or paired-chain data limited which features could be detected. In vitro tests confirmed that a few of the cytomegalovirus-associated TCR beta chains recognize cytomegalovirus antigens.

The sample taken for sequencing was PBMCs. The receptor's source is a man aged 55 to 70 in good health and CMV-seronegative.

The sequence in DNA is TGTGTCAGAAGCCCCCGACCGGGACAGGGGGCATACGAGCAGTACTTC. It translates as CVRSPRPGQGAYEQYF. The rearranged chain carries TRBV7-5 and TRBJ2-7; the table's D call, TRBD1, has no DNA check behind it. TRBV7-5 counts as a pseudogene. Inclusive of the bounding cysteine and phenylalanine, the CDR3 is 16 residues long. Just CDR3 DNA is preserved here, 48 bases in frame from base 1.